One T cell receptor (beta chain) is described in this entry. The data originate from a study of control samples from healthy donors and cancer patients. The protocol was immunoSEQ multiplex PCR, while the TCRdb copy is restricted to in-frame clones and leaves out a portion. The repertoire holds about 220,000 clones, with about 95% as singletons. V was clipped by 4 bases and J by 5 bases, with 11 bases between them. CDR3 length equals 13 residues. CDR1 is LGHNA, CDR2 YSLEER, per germline. This sequence originates from a man aged 50 to 59 in good health. The gene calls are TRBV4-3 and TRBJ1-1; D is ambiguous. The material sequenced was blood. CDR3 sequence reads: CASSRFRGTEAFF. The CDR3 DNA reads as TGCGCCAGCAGCCGATTCCGGGGTACTGAAGCTTTCTTT.